This T cell receptor (beta chain) derives from a study of patients and donors after allogeneic stem cell transplantation. Trimming stripped 2 bases from V and 2 bases from J, with 13 bases between. CDR1 and CDR2 from the germline V gene are MNHEY and SVGEGT. CDR3 length: 15 residues. TCRdb ran MiXCR on the RT-PCR reads and lists one entry per CDR3 protein. The profile shows fewer than 75,000 distinct CDR3 sequences, around a quarter of them singletons. This clonotype was seen a handful of times. This receptor was taken from a human donor who was either an allogeneic HSCT recipient or a stem cell or donor lymphocyte infusion donor (not recorded which). It is not recorded whose cells these are; they may come from a transplant donor. Material for sequencing was blood, either unsorted or a sorted T cell fraction (not recorded which). The chain uses TRBV6-2 or TRBV6-3 and TRBJ2-7; the D gene is possibly TRBD1 (6 bases). The CDR3 nucleotides are TGTGCCAGCAGTTACCCAGGACAGTGGACCTACGAGCAGTACTTC. Its protein is CASSYPGQWTYEQYF.